The 14 T cell receptor beta chains below come from one sample, sequenced in a study of CD8+CD57+ T cells in acquired aplastic anemia. The study profiled TCR beta VDJ and CDR3 using genomic DNA as template. TCRdb re-derived calls from the reads in MiXCR, one entry per CDR3 protein. The table records some 180,000 distinct CDR3 sequences, approximately 49% of them present only once. Sequenced input: sorted CD4+, CD8+, or CD8+CD57+ T cells (not recorded which) from PBMCs. These receptor sequences come from a human donor in good health.

In its sample, this clonotype was seen many times. The rearrangement joins TRBV6-1 to TRBJ2-7, with D possibly being TRBD1 (7 bases). Germline lookup yields CDR1 MNHNS and CDR2 SASEGT. V was clipped by 7 bases and J by 6 bases, with 25 bases between them. The CDR3 spans 16 residues. The CDR3 loop reads CASTPRGVRDSPEQYF. The DNA for the CDR3 is TGTGCCAGCACCCCCAGGGGGGTGCGGGATTCGCCCGAGCAGTACTTC.

This clonotype appeared a few times. This chain links TRBV10-3 with TRBJ2-1; TRBD2 matches 8 bases. The germline gives CDR1 ENHRY, CDR2 SYGVKD. The V gene end was trimmed by 10 bases and the J gene end by 1 base; junction bases not matched to a gene: 9. The CDR3 covers 15 residues. CDR3 sequence reads: CATTTGTSSYNEQFF. The CDR3 DNA is TGTGCCACTACCACCGGGACTAGTTCCTACAATGAGCAGTTCTTC.

This clonotype was seen ten or more times. This chain links TRBV20-1 with TRBJ2-1; D might be TRBD2 (5 bases). In germline, CDR1 is DFQATT, CDR2 SNEGSKA (reference sequence). The CDR3 runs 15 residues. Trimming left V 1 base short and J 0 bases short, with 10 bases between. The CDR3 DNA follows: TGCAGTGCTAGAGTCTCGGGGTACTCCTACAATGAGCAGTTCTTC. This codes for CSARVSGYSYNEQFF.

This clonotype was seen repeatedly, ten times or more. The chain has TRBV5-8 and TRBJ1-1; 8 nucleotides agree with TRBD1. V trimming: 1 base; J trimming: 4 bases; junction bases outside the gene matches: 0. CDR3 length equals 13 residues. Germline V gene data show CDR1 as SGHTS and CDR2 as YDEGEE. CDR3 bases: TGTGCCAGCAGCTTGACAGGGGGCACTGAAGCTTTCTTT. Its protein is CASSLTGGTEAFF.

The chain is built from TRBV24-1 and TRBJ2-1; the match to TRBD1 covers 10 bases. The CDR3 covers 14 residues. In germline, CDR1 is KGHDR, CDR2 SFDVKD. Losses at the gene ends were 3 bases for V and 7 bases for J; bases not matched to a gene: 2. Here the CDR3 reads CATSDPGQGNEQFF. Written as DNA, the CDR3 is TGTGCCACCAGTGATCCGGGACAGGGGAATGAGCAGTTCTTC.

This clonotype was seen a single time. V is TRBV24-1 and J is TRBJ2-1; D not resolved. This CDR3 region has 13 residues. Germline V gene data show CDR1 as KGHDR and CDR2 as SFDVKD. V dropped 2 bases and J dropped 9 bases, with 10 bases sitting between them. In DNA form, the CDR3 reads TGTGCCACCAGTGATTGGTCAACCCGTGAGCAGTTCTTC. Translated: CATSDWSTREQFF.

This clonotype was picked up a small number of times. The genes are TRBV7-9 and TRBJ1-3; D might be TRBD1 (5 bases). Between the trimmed V and J ends, which lost 5 bases and 9 bases, there was a span of 11 bases. This CDR3 comprises 12 residues. Germline V gene sequence: CDR1 SEHNR, CDR2 FQNEAQ (reference sequence). The CDR3 is CASSRQGRTIYF. DNA for the CDR3: TGTGCCAGCAGCCGTCAGGGACGCACCATATATTTT.

The J gene is TRBJ1-2, the V gene TRBV20-1; D gene ambiguous. This CDR3 contains 14 residues. The V and J ends lost 3 bases and 0 bases respectively, with 11 bases between them. Germline CDR1 is DFQATT and CDR2 is SNEGSKA (reference sequence). As DNA, the CDR3 is TGCAGTGCTAGTCGATCGGGTTCTAACTATGGCTACACCTTC. This gives the protein CSASRSGSNYGYTF.

This chain joins TRBV10-3 and TRBJ2-2; 8 bases are a match to TRBD1. Germline CDR1 is ENHRY and CDR2 is SYGVKD. CDR3 size: 14 residues. V gave up 0 bases and J gave up 6 bases; unmatched junction bases: 0. CDR3 region: CAISESTGAGELFF. The CDR3 region has the DNA TGTGCCATCAGTGAGTCGACAGGGGCCGGGGAGCTGTTTTTT.

In its sample, this clonotype was seen many times. The genes are TRBV7-3 and TRBJ2-7; 9 nucleotides match TRBD1. Germline V gene sequence: CDR1 SGHTA, CDR2 FQGTGA. The CDR3 extends over 15 amino acids. Unmatched junction bases numbered 7, after V lost 5 bases and J lost 2 bases. The CDR3 protein is CASSLGQGPTYEQYF. The CDR3 DNA is TGTGCCAGCAGCCTGGGACAGGGACCGACCTACGAGCAGTACTTC. Full variable domain (rest looked up from reference TRBV7-3 and TRBJ2-7): GAGVSQTPSNKVTEKGKYVELRCDPISGHTALYWYRQSLGQGPEFLIYFQGTGAADDSGLPNDRFFAVRPEGSVSTLKIQRTERGDSAVYLCASSLGQGPTYEQYFGPGTRLTVT.

This clonotype was picked up many times. The V call is TRBV24-1, the J call TRBJ1-3; D gene ambiguous. Trimming pared 8 bases from V and 0 bases from J, leaving 10 bases between. The length of the CDR3 is 14 residues. Germline loops: CDR1 KGHDR, CDR2 SFDVKD. The CDR3 loop reads CATKPGGSGNTIYF. The CDR3 DNA is TGTGCCACCAAACCGGGAGGCTCTGGAAACACCATATATTTT.

Details on this clonotype: A much larger clone differs from this one at a single base, so this may be a read error. The J gene is TRBJ2-1, the V gene TRBV5-8; 7 bases line up with TRBD2. V was pared by 5 bases and J by 9 bases, with 8 bases of the junction left unmatched. CDR1 SGHTS and CDR2 YDEGEE come from the germline V gene. This CDR3 region has 13 residues. The CDR3 DNA is TGTGCCAGCAGAGGAACTAGCGATTGTGAGCAGTTCTTC. This encodes CASRGTSDCEQFF. Full variable domain (outside the CDR3, taken from reference TRBV5-8 and TRBJ2-1): EAGVTQSPTHLIKTRGQQATLRCSPISGHTSVYWYQQALGLGLQFLLWYDEGEERNRGNFPPRFSGRQFPNYSSELNVNALELEDSALYLCASRGTSDCEQFFGPGTRLTVL.

This chain connects TRBV20-1 to TRBJ1-6; tentative D call: TRBD1 (5 bases). Germline CDR1 is DFQATT and CDR2 is SNEGSKA (reference sequence). The CDR3 runs 14 residues. The V gene lost 1 base and the J gene lost 9 bases, with 13 bases spanning the gap. Written as DNA, the CDR3 is TGCAGTGCTAGAGGGGGCGCATTATCTTCACCCCTCCACTTT. Its protein is CSARGGALSSPLHF.

This clonotype was observed a handful of times. The chain employs TRBV29-1 and TRBJ2-5; D perhaps matches TRBD1 (7 bases). CDR1 is SQVTM and CDR2 is ANQGSEA in the germline V gene. The CDR3 is 14 amino acids. V was trimmed by 4 bases and J by 2 bases, leaving 14 bases between them. The CDR3 loop is CSVGGAGQQETQYF. The CDR3 DNA follows: TGCAGCGTTGGAGGGGCGGGACAGCAAGAGACCCAGTACTTC.